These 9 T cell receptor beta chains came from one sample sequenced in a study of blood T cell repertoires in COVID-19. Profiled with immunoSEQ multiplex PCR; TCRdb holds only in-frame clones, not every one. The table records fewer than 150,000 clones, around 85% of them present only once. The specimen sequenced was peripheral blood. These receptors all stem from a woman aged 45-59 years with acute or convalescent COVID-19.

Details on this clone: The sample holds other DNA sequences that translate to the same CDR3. CDR3 sequence: CASSGQGTDTQYF. CDR3 sequence (DNA): TGCGCCAGCAGCGGGCAGGGGACAGATACGCAGTATTTT. This chain uses TRBV5-1 with TRBJ2-3, with D perhaps TRBD1 (6 bases). The germline V gene encodes CDR1 SGHRS and CDR2 YFSETQ. The ends were cut back, 4 bases at V and 3 bases at J, with 9 bases in the middle. The CDR3 spans 13 residues.

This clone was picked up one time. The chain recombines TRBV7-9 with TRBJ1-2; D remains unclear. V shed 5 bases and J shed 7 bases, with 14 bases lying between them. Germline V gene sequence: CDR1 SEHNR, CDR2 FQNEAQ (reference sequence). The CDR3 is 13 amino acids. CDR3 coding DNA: TGTGCCAGCAGCCTAGTCGGGGTTGGTGGCTACACCTTC. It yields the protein CASSLVGVGGYTF. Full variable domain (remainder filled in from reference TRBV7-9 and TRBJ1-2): DTGVSQNPRHKITKRGQNVTFRCDPISEHNRLYWYRQTLGQGPEFLTYFQNEAQLEKSRLLSDRFSAERPKGSFSTLEIQRTEQGDSAMYLCASSLVGVGGYTFGSGTRLTVV.

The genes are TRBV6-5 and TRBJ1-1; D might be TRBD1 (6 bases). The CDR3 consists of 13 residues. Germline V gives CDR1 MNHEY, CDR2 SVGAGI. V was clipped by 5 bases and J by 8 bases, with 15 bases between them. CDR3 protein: CASSQYRASEAFF. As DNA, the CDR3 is TGTGCCAGCAGTCAGTACAGGGCTTCGGAAGCTTTCTTT.

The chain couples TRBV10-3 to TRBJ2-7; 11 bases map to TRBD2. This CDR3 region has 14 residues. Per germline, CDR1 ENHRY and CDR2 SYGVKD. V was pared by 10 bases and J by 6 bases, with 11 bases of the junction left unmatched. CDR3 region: CASKRTSGPSEQYF. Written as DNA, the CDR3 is TGTGCCAGTAAACGGACTAGCGGGCCCTCCGAGCAGTACTTC.

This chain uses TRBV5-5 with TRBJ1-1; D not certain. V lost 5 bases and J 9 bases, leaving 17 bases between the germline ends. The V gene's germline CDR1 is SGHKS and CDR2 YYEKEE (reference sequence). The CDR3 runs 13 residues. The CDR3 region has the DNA TGTGCCAGCAGTCGGGATCGACAACCGAAAGCTTTCTTT. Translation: CASSRDRQPKAFF.

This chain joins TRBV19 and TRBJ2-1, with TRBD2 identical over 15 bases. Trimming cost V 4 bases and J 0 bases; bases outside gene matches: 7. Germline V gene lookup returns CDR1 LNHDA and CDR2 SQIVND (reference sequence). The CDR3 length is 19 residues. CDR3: CASSTIGLAGGVSYNEQFF. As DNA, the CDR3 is TGTGCCAGTAGTACGATCGGACTAGCGGGGGGGGTCTCCTACAATGAGCAGTTCTTC.

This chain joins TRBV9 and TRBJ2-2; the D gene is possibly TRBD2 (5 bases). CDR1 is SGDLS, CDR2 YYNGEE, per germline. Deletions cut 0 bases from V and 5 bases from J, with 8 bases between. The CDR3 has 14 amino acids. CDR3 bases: TGTGCCAGCAGCGTAGTTCCGGGGACCGGGGAGCTGTTTTTT. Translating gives CASSVVPGTGELFF.

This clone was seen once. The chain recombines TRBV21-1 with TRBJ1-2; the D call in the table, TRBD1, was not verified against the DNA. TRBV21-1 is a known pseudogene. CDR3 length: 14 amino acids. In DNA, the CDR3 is TGTGCCAGCAGCACCCGACAGGGGGAGGACGGCTACACCTTC. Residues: CASSTRQGEDGYTF.

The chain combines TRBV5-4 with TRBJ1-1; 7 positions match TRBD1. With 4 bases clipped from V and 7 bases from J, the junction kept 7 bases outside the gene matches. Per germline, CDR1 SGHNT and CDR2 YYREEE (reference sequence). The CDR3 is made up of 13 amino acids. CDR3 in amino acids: CASSLGQAVEAFF. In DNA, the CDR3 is TGTGCCAGCAGCCTCGGACAGGCCGTTGAAGCTTTCTTT. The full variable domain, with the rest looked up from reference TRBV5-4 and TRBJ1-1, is ETGVTQSPTHLIKTRGQQVTLRCSSQSGHNTVSWYQQALGQGPQFIFQYYREEENGRGNFPPRFSGLQFPNYSSELNVNALELDDSALYLCASSLGQAVEAFFGQGTRLTVV.